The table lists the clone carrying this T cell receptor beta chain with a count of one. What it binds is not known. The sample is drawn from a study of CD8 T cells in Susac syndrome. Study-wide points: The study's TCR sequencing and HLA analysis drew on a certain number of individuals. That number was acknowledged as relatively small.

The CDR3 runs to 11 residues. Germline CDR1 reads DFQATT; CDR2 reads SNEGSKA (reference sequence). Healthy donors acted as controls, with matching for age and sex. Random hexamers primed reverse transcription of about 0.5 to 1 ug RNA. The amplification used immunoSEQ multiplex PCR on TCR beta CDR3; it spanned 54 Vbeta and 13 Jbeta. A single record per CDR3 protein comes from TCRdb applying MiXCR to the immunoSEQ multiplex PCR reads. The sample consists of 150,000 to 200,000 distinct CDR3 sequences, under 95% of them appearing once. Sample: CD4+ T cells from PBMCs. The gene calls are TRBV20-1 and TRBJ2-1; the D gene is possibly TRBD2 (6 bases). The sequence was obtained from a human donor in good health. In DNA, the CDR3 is TGCACCCCCGGGGGAGTTTATGAGCAGTTCTTC. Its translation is CTPGGVYEQFF.